What follows are 6 T cell receptor beta chains derived from one specimen sequenced in a study of T cells in Graves' hyperthyroidism and ophthalmopathy. Template material for amplifying TCR beta CDR3 regions consisted of RNA transcripts. First-round RT-PCR of the TCR CDR3 relied on the HTBI primer set. In TCRdb, the multiplex PCR reads were re-called with MiXCR into one record per CDR3 protein. The table records approximately 420,000 distinct CDR3 sequences, roughly 15% of them present only once. The sequencing input was blood. These receptors all come from a woman younger than 35 with Graves' hyperthyroidism.

This clonotype has ten or more counts. The V call is TRBV6-2 or TRBV6-3, the J call TRBJ2-2; 8 positions match TRBD2. Germline-derived CDR1 and CDR2 are MNHEY and SVGEGT. The trim removed 8 bases at V and 5 bases at J, leaving 7 bases unmatched. CDR3 size: 14 residues. This CDR3 reads CASGSGRKTGELFF. The CDR3 DNA is TGTGCCAGCGGGAGCGGGAGAAAGACCGGGGAGCTGTTTTTT.

This clonotype was seen more than once but under ten times. The J gene is TRBJ2-2, the V gene TRBV20-1; 7 bases map to TRBD2. Germline V gene data show CDR1 as DFQATT and CDR2 as SNEGSKA (reference sequence). V shed 3 bases and J 3 bases; nucleotides not matched to a gene: 7. The CDR3 extends over 15 amino acids. The CDR3 sequence is CSASQGLSHTGELFF. Here the CDR3 DNA reads TGCAGTGCTAGTCAGGGACTATCCCACACCGGGGAGCTGTTTTTT.

In its sample, this clonotype was seen a few times. Here the CDR3 reads CASSEIRQAIKNIQYF. CDR3 nucleotides: TGTGCCAGCAGTGAGATCAGACAGGCCATCAAAAACATTCAGTACTTC. This chain links TRBV6-1 with TRBJ2-4; tentatively, D is TRBD1 (6 bases). The V gene's germline CDR1 is MNHNS and CDR2 SASEGT. The CDR3 runs 16 residues. Deletions cut 3 bases from V and 3 bases from J, with 15 bases between.

This rearrangement joins TRBV7-9 to TRBJ1-1; D gene unclear. This CDR3 spans 14 amino acids. Germline lookup yields CDR1 SEHNR and CDR2 FQNEAQ (reference sequence). Trimming left V 3 bases short and J 2 bases short, with 10 bases between. The CDR3, as DNA: TGTGCCAGCAGCTTGTTGATGGCCAACACTGAAGCTTTCTTT. It specifies CASSLLMANTEAFF.

This clonotype was seen at least ten times. The chain joins TRBV6-8 to TRBJ1-1; no reliable D call. V lost 4 bases and J lost 0, with 15 bases in between. The CDR3 loop spans 16 amino acids. Looked up from germline, CDR1 is MNHGY and CDR2 is SAAAGT. CDR3 sequence reads: CASSLFPPGMNTEAFF. The CDR3 coding sequence is TGTGCCAGCAGTTTATTCCCTCCCGGCATGAACACTGAAGCTTTCTTT.

A few counts support this clonotype. This chain joins TRBV19 and TRBJ2-3, with TRBD2 as a possible D gene (6 bases). V lost 5 bases to trimming and J lost 5 bases, with 14 bases between them. Germline values: CDR1 LNHDA, CDR2 SQIVND (reference sequence). The CDR3 runs 14 residues. The CDR3 sequence is CASSLEGVIDTQYF. The CDR3 nucleotides read TGTGCCAGTAGTTTGGAGGGAGTGATAGATACGCAGTATTTT.